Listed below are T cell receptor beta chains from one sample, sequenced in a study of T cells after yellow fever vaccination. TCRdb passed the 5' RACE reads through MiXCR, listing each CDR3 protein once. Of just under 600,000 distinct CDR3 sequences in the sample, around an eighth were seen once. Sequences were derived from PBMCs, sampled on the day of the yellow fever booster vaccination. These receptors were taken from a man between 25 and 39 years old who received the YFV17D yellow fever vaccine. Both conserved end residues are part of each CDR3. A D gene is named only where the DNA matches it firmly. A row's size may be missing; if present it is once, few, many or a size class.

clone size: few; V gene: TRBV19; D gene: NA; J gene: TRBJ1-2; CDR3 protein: CASSPRGPRRVNYGYTF; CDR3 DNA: TGTGCCAGTAGCCCGCGTGGGCCGCGAAGGGTCAACTATGGCTACACCTTC
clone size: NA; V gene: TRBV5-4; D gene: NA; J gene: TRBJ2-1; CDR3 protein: CAASNRYNEQFF; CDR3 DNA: TGTGCCGCCAGTAATCGTTACAATGAGCAGTTCTTC
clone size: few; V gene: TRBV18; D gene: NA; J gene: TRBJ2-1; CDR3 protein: CASSPRTVGHAGSYNEQFF; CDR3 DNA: TGTGCCAGCTCACCACGAACCGTGGGACACGCGGGGTCCTACAATGAGCAGTTCTTC
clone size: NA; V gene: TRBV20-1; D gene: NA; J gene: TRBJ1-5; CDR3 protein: CSARDTGMTPQHF; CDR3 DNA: TGCAGTGCTAGAGATACAGGTATGACTCCCCAGCATTTT
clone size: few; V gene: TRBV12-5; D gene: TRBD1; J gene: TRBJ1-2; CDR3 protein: CASGSPGTGSYGYTF; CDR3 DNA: TGTGCTAGTGGTTCACCCGGGACAGGGAGCTATGGCTACACCTTC
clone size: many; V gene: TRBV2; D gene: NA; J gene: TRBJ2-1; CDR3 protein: CASTQEGDNEQFF; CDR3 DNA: TGTGCCAGCACCCAGGAGGGGGACAATGAGCAGTTCTTC
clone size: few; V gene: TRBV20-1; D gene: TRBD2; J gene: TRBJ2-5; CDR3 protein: CSARERLAEPLGTQYF; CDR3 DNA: TGCAGTGCTAGAGAAAGACTAGCGGAGCCCCTTGGGACCCAGTACTTC
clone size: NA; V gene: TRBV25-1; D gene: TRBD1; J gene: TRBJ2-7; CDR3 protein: CASSERQGPTTYEQYF; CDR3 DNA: TGTGCCAGCAGTGAGCGACAGGGCCCGACCACCTACGAGCAGTACTTC
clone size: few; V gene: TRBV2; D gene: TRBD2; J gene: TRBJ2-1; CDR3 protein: CASKLAGGRNEQFF; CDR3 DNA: TGTGCCAGCAAACTAGCGGGAGGGCGCAATGAGCAGTTCTTC
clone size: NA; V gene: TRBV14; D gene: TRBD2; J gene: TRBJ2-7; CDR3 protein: CASSQDWAGDEQYF; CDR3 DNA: TGTGCCAGCAGCCAAGATTGGGCGGGAGACGAGCAGTACTTC
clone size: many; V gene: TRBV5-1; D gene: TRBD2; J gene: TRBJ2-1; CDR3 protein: CASSHPGLAGLEYNEQFF; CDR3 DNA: TGCGCCAGCAGCCACCCGGGACTAGCGGGATTGGAATACAATGAGCAGTTCTTC
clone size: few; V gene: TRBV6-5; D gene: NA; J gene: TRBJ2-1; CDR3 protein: CASSYSSGKPKTRFNEQFF; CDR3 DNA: TGTGCCAGCAGTTACTCGAGCGGAAAACCTAAGACTAGGTTCAATGAGCAGTTCTTC
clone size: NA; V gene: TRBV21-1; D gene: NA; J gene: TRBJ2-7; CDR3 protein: CASSKSGQTPCCSQYF; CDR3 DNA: TGTGCCAGCAGCAAATCGGGACAGACCCCGTGTTGTTCCCAGTACTTC